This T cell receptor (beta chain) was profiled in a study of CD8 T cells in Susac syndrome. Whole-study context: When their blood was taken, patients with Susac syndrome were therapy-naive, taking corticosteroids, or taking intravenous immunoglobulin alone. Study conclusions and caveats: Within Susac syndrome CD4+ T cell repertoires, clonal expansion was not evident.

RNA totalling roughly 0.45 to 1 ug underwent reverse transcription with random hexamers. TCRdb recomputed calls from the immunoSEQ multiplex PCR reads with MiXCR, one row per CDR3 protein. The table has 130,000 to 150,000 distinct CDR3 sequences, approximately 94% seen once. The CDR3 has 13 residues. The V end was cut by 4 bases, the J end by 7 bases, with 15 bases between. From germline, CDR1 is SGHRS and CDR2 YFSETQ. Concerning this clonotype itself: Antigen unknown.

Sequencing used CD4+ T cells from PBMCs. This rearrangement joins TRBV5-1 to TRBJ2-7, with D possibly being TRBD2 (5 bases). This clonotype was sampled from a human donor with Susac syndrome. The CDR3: CASSPATEVEQYF. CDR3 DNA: TGCGCCAGCAGCCCGGCCACGGAGGTGGAGCAGTACTTC.